This TCR beta chain was documented in a study of blood T cell repertoires in COVID-19 (dated by TCRdb to about 2020). In the study overall: Samples covering the acute and convalescent phases of COVID-19 were provided by collaborators in the United States, Italy and Spain. The material from the prospective study consisted of cDNA or gDNA derived from T cells, B-cell-depleted T cells, or PBMCs. Deeply sampled blood TCRbeta repertoires from subjects exposed to, actively infected with, or recovered from COVID-19 were included in the dataset. The repertoires were made available in a free public database intended to serve as a resource for research on the immune response to SARS-CoV-2. The samples were drawn from two sources: the first 160 participants of the ongoing ImmuneRACE study, and fewer than 1,500 subjects contributed by 6 global collaborators. Nearly every sample came with metadata listing a de-identified subject ID, COVID-19 status, age in years and sex. Where available, HLA class I and class II types were taken from metadata supplied by the sample provider and were not determined by assay-based typing. The investigation overall reported the following: The amount of clinical and demographic metadata varied by source and participant and was provided uncurated.

The immunoSEQ Assay, a bias-controlled multiplex PCR, was used to amplify TCRbeta CDR3 regions from genomic DNA. Regarding the original processing steps: The number of nucleated cells in each sample was estimated by amplification of reference gene primers within the assay. Sequence reads were collapsed and filtered to measure the absolute abundance of every unique TCRbeta CDR3 rearrangement. For each sample, productive Simpson clonality was calculated as the square root of Simpson's diversity index over productive rearrangements. TCRdb obtained this table from immuneACCESS and retained in-frame rearrangements with V and J assigned. These tables miss some clones; where compared with another copy, unresolved V genes account for less than half of the shortfall, and the remainder is unexplained. The DNA was the basis for D and trimming; V, J and clone size are from that table. In all, the sample holds approximately 140,000 clones, and about 88% of those were seen once. The top ten clonotypes cover about 2% of the sample.

A remark on this clone: There is no known antigen for this receptor. No clone much larger than this one lies a single base away; base qualities are absent.

Inclusive of the bounding cysteine and phenylalanine, the CDR3 is 14 residues long. Only the CDR3 portion is preserved as DNA: 42 bases, with reading frame beginning at the first base. CDR1 is given as LGHDT and CDR2 as YNNKEL, both from the germline V gene (reference sequence). Compared with germline, V lacks 3 bases and J lacks 3 bases; bases without a gene match: 5. Each collaborating institution followed its own protocols to collect whole blood in K2EDTA tubes. For TCRbeta analysis, collaborator samples were shipped as frozen whole blood, as isolated PBMCs, or as DNA extracted from either sample type.

The V gene is TRBV3-1 (or the pseudogene TRBV3-2) and the J gene is TRBJ2-7; a stretch of 7 junction bases matches TRBD2. This receptor was identified in a human donor in a cohort sampled during active COVID-19. Specimen: peripheral blood. The DNA sequence is TGTGCCAGCAGCCAGGGAGGGACTAACTACGAGCAGTACTTC. The resulting protein is CASSQGGTNYEQYF.